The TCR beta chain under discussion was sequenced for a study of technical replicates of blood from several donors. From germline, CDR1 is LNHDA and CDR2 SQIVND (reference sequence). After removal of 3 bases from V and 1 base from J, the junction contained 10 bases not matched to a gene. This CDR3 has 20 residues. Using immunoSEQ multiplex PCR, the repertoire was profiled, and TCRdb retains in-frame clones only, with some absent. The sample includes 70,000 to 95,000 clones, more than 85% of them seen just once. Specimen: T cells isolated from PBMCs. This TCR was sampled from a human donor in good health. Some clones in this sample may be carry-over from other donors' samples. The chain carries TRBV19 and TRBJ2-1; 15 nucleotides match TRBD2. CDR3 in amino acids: CASSIGGLAGGLISYNEQFF. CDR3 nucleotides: TGTGCCAGTAGTATTGGAGGACTAGCGGGAGGGCTAATTTCCTACAATGAGCAGTTCTTC. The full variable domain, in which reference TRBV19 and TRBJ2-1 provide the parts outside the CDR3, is DGGITQSPKYLFRKEGQNVTLSCEQNLNHDAMYWYRQDPGQGLRLIYYSQIVNDFQKGDIAEGYSVSREKKESFPLTVTSAQKNPTAFYLCASSIGGLAGGLISYNEQFFGPGTRLTVL.